This T cell receptor beta chain stems from a study of blood T cell repertoires in COVID-19. Methods used by the authors: Researchers report that nucleated cell counts were estimated from reference gene primer amplification. Data came from immunoSEQ multiplex PCR; TCRdb stores just in-frame clones and leaves some out. V, J and clone size were drawn from that table, and D and trimming were deduced from the DNA. The sample yields almost 200,000 clones, more than 80% seen once. Sequencing used PBMCs or T cells enriched from blood (not recorded which). The sequence was collected from a woman in her late teens or twenties who had recovered from COVID-19.

CDR3 sequence (DNA): TGTGCCAGCACCATGACAGGGATCTATGGCTACACCTTC. It encodes CASTMTGIYGYTF. The chain uses TRBV5-6 and TRBJ1-2; 7 bases fit TRBD1. The CDR3 consists of 13 residues. The germline V gene encodes CDR1 SGHDT and CDR2 YYEEEE. V gave up 6 bases and J gave up 4 bases; unmatched junction bases: 6.